The clone carrying this T cell receptor beta chain was counted ten times or more. Antigen unknown. The data stem from a study of T cells after yellow fever vaccination. Study results and caveats: Although the secondary response was weaker, it peaked faster, at day 5 versus 15. The CD4 compartment and the CD8 compartment contained a small share of clonotypes in common. The booster saw the reappearance of most primary-vaccination clones (nearly 98% CD4, 80% to 90% CD8).

Trimming took 5 bases from V and 3 from J; bases not matched to a gene: 4. The CDR3 has 14 residues. Germline CDR1 and CDR2: MGHDK and SYGVNS. One entry per CDR3 protein, called by TCRdb with MiXCR from the 5' RACE reads. The sample has 450,000 to 550,000 distinct CDR3 sequences, just over 20% seen once; the top ten hold approximately 16%. The starting material was PBMCs, obtained roughly 20 days after the first yellow fever vaccination. The chain couples TRBV25-1 to TRBJ1-5; the match to TRBD1 covers 7 bases. The TCR sequence derives from a man aged 18 to 29 who received the YFV17D yellow fever vaccine. In DNA, the CDR3 is TGTGCCAGCAGTTTGACAGGGATCAATCAGCCCCAGCATTTT. This encodes CASSLTGINQPQHF. Full variable domain (rest looked up from reference TRBV25-1 and TRBJ1-5): EADIYQTPRYLVIGTGKKITLECSQTMGHDKMYWYQQDPGMELHLIHYSYGVNSTEKGDLSSESTVSRIRTEHFPLTLESARPSHTSQYLCASSLTGINQPQHFGDGTRLSIL.